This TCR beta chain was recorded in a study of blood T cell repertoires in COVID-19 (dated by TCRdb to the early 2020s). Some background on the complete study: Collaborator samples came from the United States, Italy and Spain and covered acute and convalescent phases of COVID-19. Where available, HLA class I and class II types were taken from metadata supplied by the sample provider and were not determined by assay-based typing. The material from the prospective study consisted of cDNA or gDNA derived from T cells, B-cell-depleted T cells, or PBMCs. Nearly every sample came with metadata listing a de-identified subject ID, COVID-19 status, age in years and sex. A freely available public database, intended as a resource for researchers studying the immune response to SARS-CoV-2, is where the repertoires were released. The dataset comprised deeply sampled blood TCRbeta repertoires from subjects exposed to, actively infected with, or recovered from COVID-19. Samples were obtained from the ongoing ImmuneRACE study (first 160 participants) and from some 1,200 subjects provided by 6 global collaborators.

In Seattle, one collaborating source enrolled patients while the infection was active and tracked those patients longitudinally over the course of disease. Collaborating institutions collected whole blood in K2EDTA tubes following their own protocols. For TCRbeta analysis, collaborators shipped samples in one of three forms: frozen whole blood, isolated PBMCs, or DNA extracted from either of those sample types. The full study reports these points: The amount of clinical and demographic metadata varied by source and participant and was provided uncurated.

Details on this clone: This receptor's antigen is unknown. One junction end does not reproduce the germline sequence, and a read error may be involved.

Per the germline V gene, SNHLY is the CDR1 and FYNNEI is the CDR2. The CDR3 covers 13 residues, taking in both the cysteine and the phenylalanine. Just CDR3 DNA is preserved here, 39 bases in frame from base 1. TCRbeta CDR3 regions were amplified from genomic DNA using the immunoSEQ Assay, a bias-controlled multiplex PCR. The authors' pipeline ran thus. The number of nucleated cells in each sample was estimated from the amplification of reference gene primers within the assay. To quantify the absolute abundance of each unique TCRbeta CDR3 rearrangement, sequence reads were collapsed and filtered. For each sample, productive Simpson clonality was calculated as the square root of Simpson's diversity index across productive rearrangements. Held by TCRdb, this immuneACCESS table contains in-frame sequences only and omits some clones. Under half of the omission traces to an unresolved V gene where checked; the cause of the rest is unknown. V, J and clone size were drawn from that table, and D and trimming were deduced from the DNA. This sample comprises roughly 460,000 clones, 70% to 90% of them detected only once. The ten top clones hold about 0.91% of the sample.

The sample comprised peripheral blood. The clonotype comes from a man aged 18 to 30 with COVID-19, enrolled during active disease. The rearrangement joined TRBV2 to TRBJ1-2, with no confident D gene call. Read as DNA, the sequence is TGTGCCGGCAGTGCCGACATTAACTATGGCTACACCTTC. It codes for CAGSADINYGYTF.